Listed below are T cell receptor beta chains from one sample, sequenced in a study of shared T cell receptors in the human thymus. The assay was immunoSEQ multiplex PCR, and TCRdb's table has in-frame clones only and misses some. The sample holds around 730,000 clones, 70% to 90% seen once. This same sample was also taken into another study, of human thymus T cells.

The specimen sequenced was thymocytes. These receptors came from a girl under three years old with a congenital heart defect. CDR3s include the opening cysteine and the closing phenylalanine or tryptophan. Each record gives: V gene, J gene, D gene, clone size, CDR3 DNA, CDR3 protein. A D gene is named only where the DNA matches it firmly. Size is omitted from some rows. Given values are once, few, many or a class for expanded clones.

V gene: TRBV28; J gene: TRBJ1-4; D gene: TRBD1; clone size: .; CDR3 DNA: TGTGCCAGCAGCTGGGGACAGGGTGGTATCTGCGAAAAACTGTTTTTT; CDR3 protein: CASSWGQGGICEKLFF
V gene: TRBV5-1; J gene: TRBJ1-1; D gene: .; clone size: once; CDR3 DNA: TGCGCCAGCAGCTTGGAACAGGGTAGCGTTGTGAAGACTGAAGCTTTCTTT; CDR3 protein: CASSLEQGSVVKTEAFF
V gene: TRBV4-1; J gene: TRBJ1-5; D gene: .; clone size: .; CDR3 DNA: TGCGCCAGCAGCCAAGCGTTCGGAGTCATCAATCAGCCCCAGCATTTT; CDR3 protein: CASSQAFGVINQPQHF
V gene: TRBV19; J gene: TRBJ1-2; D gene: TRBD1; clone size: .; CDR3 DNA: TGTGCCAGTAGTATTGGGGGACAGCCTATATATGGCTACACCTTC; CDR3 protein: CASSIGGQPIYGYTF
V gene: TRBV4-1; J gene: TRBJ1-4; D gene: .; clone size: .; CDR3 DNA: TGCGCCAGCAGCCAAGTCGAGGCGGGAACGACTGAAAAACTGTTTTTT; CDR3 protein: CASSQVEAGTTEKLFF
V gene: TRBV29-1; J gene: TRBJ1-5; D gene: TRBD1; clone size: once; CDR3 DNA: TGCAGCGTGGGACAGGGAATGGAGATTGGGCAGCCCCAGCATTTT; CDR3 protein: CSVGQGMEIGQPQHF
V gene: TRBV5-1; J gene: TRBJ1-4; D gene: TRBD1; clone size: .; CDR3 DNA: TGCGCCAGCAGCTTGGCCCGGGACAGCAATGAAAAACTGTTTTTT; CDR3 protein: CASSLARDSNEKLFF
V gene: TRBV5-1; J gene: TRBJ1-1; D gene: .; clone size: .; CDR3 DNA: TGCGCCAGCAGCTTGGCCTATATGAGGGAGAGGAAGGACACTGAAGCTTTCTTT; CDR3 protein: CASSLAYMRERKDTEAFF
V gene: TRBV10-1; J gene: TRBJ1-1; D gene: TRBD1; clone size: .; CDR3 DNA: TGCGCCAGCAGCGAGACAGGGCTTAGCACTGAAGCTTTCTTT; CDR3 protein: CASSETGLSTEAFF
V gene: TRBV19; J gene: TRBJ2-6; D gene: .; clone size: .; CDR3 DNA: TGTGCCAGTAGTTCCGACAGGATAAGCTCTGGGGCCAACGTCCTGACTTTC; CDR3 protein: CASSSDRISSGANVLTF
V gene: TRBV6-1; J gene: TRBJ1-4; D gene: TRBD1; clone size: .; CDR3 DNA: TGTGCCAGCAGTGAGAGGGGACAGGGGGCGCTCGCAACTAATGAAAAACTGTTTTTT; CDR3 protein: CASSERGQGALATNEKLFF
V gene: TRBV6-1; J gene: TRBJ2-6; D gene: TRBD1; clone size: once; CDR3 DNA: TGTGCCACCCACCGGGACAGATCCGTCCTGACTTTC; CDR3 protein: CATHRDRSVLTF
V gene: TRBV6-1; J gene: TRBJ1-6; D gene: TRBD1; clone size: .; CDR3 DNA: TGTGCCAGCAGTCTGGCCGGGACAGGTGATTCACCCCTCCACTTT; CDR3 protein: CASSLAGTGDSPLHF
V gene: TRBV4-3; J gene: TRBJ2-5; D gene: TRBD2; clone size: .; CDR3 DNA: TGCGCCAGCAGCCAAGACGCGGGGGGGCCGTCCCAAGAGACCCAGTACTTC; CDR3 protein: CASSQDAGGPSQETQYF
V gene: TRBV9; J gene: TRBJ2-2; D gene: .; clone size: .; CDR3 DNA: TGTGCCAGCAGCGTAGCCCCGGCGTGGGGGGACGGGGAGCTGTTTTTT; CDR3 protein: CASSVAPAWGDGELFF
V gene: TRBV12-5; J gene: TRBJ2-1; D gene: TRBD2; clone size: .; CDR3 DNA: TGTGCTAGTGCCCCCGGAGTAGCGGGGGGTGATGAGCAGTTCTTC; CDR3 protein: CASAPGVAGGDEQFF
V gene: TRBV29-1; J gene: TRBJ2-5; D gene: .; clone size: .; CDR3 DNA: TGCAGCGTTGCCAGGGTCGAGACCCAGTACTTC; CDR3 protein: CSVARVETQYF
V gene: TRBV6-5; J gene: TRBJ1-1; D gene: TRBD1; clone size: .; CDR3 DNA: TGTGCCAGTTCGACAGGGGGTGAAGCTTTCTTT; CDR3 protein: CASSTGGEAFF
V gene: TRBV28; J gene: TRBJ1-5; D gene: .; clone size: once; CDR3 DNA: TGTGCCAGCAGTTTATCAGGGAAGGGGAAACCCCAGCATTTT; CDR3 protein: CASSLSGKGKPQHF
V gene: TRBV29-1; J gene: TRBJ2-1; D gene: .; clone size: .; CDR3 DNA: TGCAGCGTTGTGGCAGACCTAGCCTACAATGAGCAGTTCTTC; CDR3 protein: CSVVADLAYNEQFF
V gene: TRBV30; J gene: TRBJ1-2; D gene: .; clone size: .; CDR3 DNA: TGTGCCTGGACCGCCCCTGGTGGCGGTACCGACGCTGGCGACTATGGCTACACCTTC; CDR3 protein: CAWTAPGGGTDAGDYGYTF
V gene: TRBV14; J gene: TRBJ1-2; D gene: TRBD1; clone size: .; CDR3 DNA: TGTGCCAGCAGCCCGAGGACAGGGTACTATGGCTACACCTTC; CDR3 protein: CASSPRTGYYGYTF
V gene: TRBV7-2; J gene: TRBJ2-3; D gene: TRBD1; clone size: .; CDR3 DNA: TGTGCCAGCAGCTTTTCGAGGAAGGACAGGCTCACAGATACGCAGTATTTT; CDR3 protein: CASSFSRKDRLTDTQYF